Presented here are 26 T cell receptor beta chains from one specimen sequenced in a study of cytomegalovirus exposure and HLA in healthy donors. The PCR was carried out with 60 Vbeta primers and 13 Jbeta primers. TCRdb's copy holds only in-frame clones and misses some; the assay was immunoSEQ multiplex PCR. The listing records 100,000 to 150,000 clones. Sequencing was done on a sample of PBMCs. The receptor set was obtained from a woman aged 40 to 50 in good health and CMV-seropositive.

Turning to this clone: Other DNA sequences in this sample translate to the same CDR3. V usage is TRBV10-3 and J usage is TRBJ1-1, with D tentatively TRBD1 (5 bases). Germline CDR1 reads ENHRY; CDR2 reads SYGVKD. CDR3 length: 13 residues. V lost 6 bases to trimming and J lost 6 bases, with 14 bases between them. The CDR3 region has the DNA TGTGCCATCAGCCTCTCCGGGGGGGCTGAAGCTTTCTTT. As protein: CAISLSGGAEAFF.

The chain links TRBV28 to TRBJ2-3, with TRBD1 as a possible D gene (5 bases). The germline CDR1 and CDR2 sequences are MDHEN and SYDVKM. Trimming shortened V by 5 bases and J by 2 bases, and 8 bases separated the two germline ends. The CDR3 sequence is 13 residues long. CDR3 amino acids: CASSRQLTDTQYF. CDR3 coding DNA: TGTGCCAGCAGTAGACAGCTCACAGATACGCAGTATTTT.

CDR3 coding DNA: TGCAGCGCAGGACTCGACTCCTACGAGCAGTACTTC. It is translated as CSAGLDSYEQYF. The V gene is TRBV29-1, the J gene TRBJ2-7; the D gene is possibly TRBD2 (5 bases). The CDR3 is 12 residues long. Germline V CDR1 and CDR2: SQVTM, ANQGSEA. Trimming shortened V by 7 bases and J by 0 bases, and 10 bases separated the two germline ends.

The chain links TRBV11-2 to TRBJ2-5, with no clear D. The germline V gene has CDR1 SGHAT and CDR2 FQNNGV. V was trimmed by 4 bases and J by 1 base, leaving 13 bases between them. This CDR3 spans 15 amino acids. The DNA of the CDR3 is TGTGCCAGCAGCTCGAACAGTAATGTCCAAGAGACCCAGTACTTC. It specifies CASSSNSNVQETQYF.

V is TRBV27 and J is TRBJ2-1, with TRBD2 matching 14 bases. This CDR3 has 17 amino acids. Looked up from germline, CDR1 is MNHEY and CDR2 is SMNVEV (reference sequence). V dropped 4 bases and J dropped 1; count of bases not matched to a gene: 3. CDR3 region: CASSWGTSGSSYNEQFF. The CDR3 DNA is TGTGCCAGCAGTTGGGGGACTAGCGGGAGTTCCTACAATGAGCAGTTCTTC.

The rearrangement joins TRBV5-1 to TRBJ2-7, with 7 bases identical to TRBD2. Germline V gives CDR1 SGHRS, CDR2 YFSETQ. Losses at the gene ends were 4 bases for V and 0 bases for J; bases not matched to a gene: 4. The CDR3 runs to 14 residues. The CDR3 region is CASSRAGSSYEQYF. The CDR3, as DNA: TGCGCCAGCAGCAGAGCGGGAAGCTCCTACGAGCAGTACTTC.

The rearrangement links TRBV29-1 to TRBJ2-7; D is perhaps TRBD1 (8 bases). The germline V and J ends were trimmed by 6 bases and 6 bases, with 21 bases remaining between them. The CDR3 runs 14 residues. CDR1 and CDR2 (germline): SQVTM, ANQGSEA. The CDR3 DNA reads TGCAGCGTCCCACAAGGACAGGGAGGGCTCGAGCAGTACTTC. Protein sequence: CSVPQGQGGLEQYF.

This chain joins TRBV27 and TRBJ2-7, with no clear D. Germline loops: CDR1 MNHEY, CDR2 SMNVEV (reference sequence). Trimming took off 3 bases at V and 1 base at J, with 10 bases between the two ends. This CDR3 contains 14 residues. CDR3 DNA sequence: TGTGCCAGCAGTTTGCAGGTCCCATCCTACGAGCAGTACTTC. This codes for CASSLQVPSYEQYF.

This chain uses TRBV18 with TRBJ2-6; 7 nucleotides match TRBD2. The CDR3 length is 15 residues. Germline CDR1 is KGHSH and CDR2 is LQKENI. V lost 5 bases, J lost 2 bases, and 3 bases stayed unmatched. The CDR3 DNA is TGTGCCAGCTCAGCGGGAGTAGCTGGGGCCAACGTCCTGACTTTC. Translation gives CASSAGVAGANVLTF.

The genes are TRBV5-4 and TRBJ2-5, with D perhaps TRBD2 (6 bases). Trimming removed 4 bases at V and 0 bases at J, with 13 bases between. From germline, CDR1 is SGHNT and CDR2 YYREEE (reference sequence). CDR3 length: 15 amino acids. The CDR3 loop reads CASSLPGDYQETQYF. The DNA of the CDR3 is TGTGCCAGCAGCCTTCCGGGAGACTACCAAGAGACCCAGTACTTC.

This chain connects TRBV9 to TRBJ2-7, with D possibly matching TRBD2 (5 bases). Germline assignment: CDR1 SGDLS and CDR2 YYNGEE. V lost 4 bases, J lost 5 bases, and 19 bases lay in between. The CDR3 has 15 residues. The CDR3 here is CASSFGLRGENEQYF. In DNA form, the CDR3 reads TGTGCCAGCAGCTTCGGACTCCGTGGTGAGAACGAGCAGTACTTC. Full variable domain (outside the CDR3, taken from reference TRBV9 and TRBJ2-7): DSGVTQTPKHLITATGQRVTLRCSPRSGDLSVYWYQQSLDQGLQFLIQYYNGEERAKGNILERFSAQQFPDLHSELNLSSLELGDSALYFCASSFGLRGENEQYFGPGTRLTVT.

The chain is built from TRBV5-4 and TRBJ1-2; TRBD1 matches 10 bases. Germline V CDR1 and CDR2: SGHNT, YYREEE (reference sequence). The V gene end was trimmed by 2 bases and the J gene end by 4 bases; junction bases not matched to a gene: 2. There are 14 residues in the CDR3. CDR3: CASSLDRGPYGYTF. In DNA, the CDR3 is TGTGCCAGCAGCTTAGACAGGGGGCCCTATGGCTACACCTTC.

This chain connects TRBV7-3 to TRBJ2-7; 9 bases line up with TRBD2. Germline V lookup: CDR1 SGHTA, CDR2 FQGTGA. V shed 5 bases and J 0 bases; nucleotides not matched to a gene: 2. The CDR3 loop spans 14 amino acids. The CDR3 DNA reads TGTGCCAGCAGCCCGACTAGCGGCTCCTACGAGCAGTACTTC. Its translation: CASSPTSGSYEQYF.

CDR3: CASSSSTSGNTIYF. The CDR3 DNA reads as TGTGCCAGCAGCTCATCTACCTCTGGAAACACCATATATTTT. This chain joins TRBV11-2 and TRBJ1-3; D gene unclear. Germline values: CDR1 SGHAT, CDR2 FQNNGV. Trimming removed 4 bases from V and 0 bases from J, with 7 bases in between. This CDR3 has 14 residues.

The chain links TRBV5-1 to TRBJ2-7, with 7 bases matching TRBD2. The V segment lost 3 bases and the J segment 7 bases; nucleotides outside the gene matches: 16. This CDR3 has 16 amino acids. Germline-derived CDR1 and CDR2 are SGHRS and YFSETQ. CDR3 loop: CASSYSTGTTFVEQYF. The CDR3 bases are TGCGCCAGCAGCTACTCTACCGGGACTACCTTTGTGGAGCAGTACTTC.

On this clone: One junction end does not reproduce the germline sequence, and a read error may be involved. V and J are TRBV7-7 and TRBJ2-2, with 8 bases matching TRBD1. The CDR3 totals 17 residues. Germline V gene sequence: CDR1 SSHAT, CDR2 FNYEAQ (reference sequence). The chain's CDR3 is CASSLVSGQANTGELFF. In DNA, the CDR3 is TGTGCTAGCAGCTTAGTGTCGGGACAGGCGAACACCGGGGAGCTGTTTTTT.

The chain is built from TRBV6-1 and TRBJ2-3; the match to TRBD2 covers 9 bases. The CDR3 length is 15 residues. Trimming took 5 bases from V and 3 from J; bases not matched to a gene: 6. In germline, CDR1 is MNHNS, CDR2 SASEGT. CDR3 residues: CASSSPAGGTDTQYF. CDR3 sequence (DNA): TGTGCCAGCAGTTCCCCAGCGGGAGGAACAGATACGCAGTATTTT.

V gene TRBV25-1 combines with J gene TRBJ2-3; D possibly corresponds to TRBD2 (6 bases). Trimming cost V 6 bases and J 0 bases, with 10 bases left between them. The CDR3 is made up of 14 amino acids. Germline V CDR1 and CDR2: MGHDK, SYGVNS. DNA for the CDR3: TGTGCCAGCAGGGAGGGGCGGAGCACAGATACGCAGTATTTT. Translating gives CASREGRSTDTQYF.

V gene TRBV6-1 combines with J gene TRBJ1-4; 11 nucleotides agree with TRBD1. Germline V lookup: CDR1 MNHNS, CDR2 SASEGT. The ends lost 0 bases at V and 6 bases at J; junction bases unmatched: 9. This CDR3 spans 18 amino acids. Here the CDR3 reads CASSEAARTGGRDEKLFF. The CDR3 region has the DNA TGTGCCAGCAGTGAAGCGGCTAGGACAGGGGGCAGGGATGAAAAACTGTTTTTT.

This chain links TRBV28 with TRBJ2-1; D gene uncertain. CDR3 size: 13 residues. Germline lookup yields CDR1 MDHEN and CDR2 SYDVKM. V lost 4 bases to trimming and J lost 0 bases, with 4 bases between them. CDR3 DNA: TGTGCCAGCAGTTACAGCTCCTACAATGAGCAGTTCTTC. Protein product: CASSYSSYNEQFF.

The V and J genes are TRBV11-2 and TRBJ1-1; weak D call: TRBD1 (6 bases). The CDR3 is 13 amino acids. The germline V gene has CDR1 SGHAT and CDR2 FQNNGV. V was pared by 3 bases and J by 3 bases, with 8 bases between. The CDR3 here is CASSFQGHTEAFF. The CDR3 coding sequence is TGTGCCAGCAGCTTCCAGGGGCACACTGAAGCTTTCTTT.

The V gene is TRBV6-5, the J gene TRBJ2-3; D is possibly TRBD1 (6 bases). CDR1 and CDR2 (germline): MNHEY, SVGAGI. The V end lost 6 bases, the J end lost 9 bases, and 10 bases lay between the germline ends. The CDR3 runs to 11 residues. CDR3 region: CASRRGNTQYF. DNA of the CDR3: TGTGCCAGCAGGAGGGGGAACACGCAGTATTTT.

J is TRBJ1-5 and V is TRBV7-2, with D perhaps matching TRBD1 (6 bases). V shed 4 bases and J shed 6 bases, with 10 bases lying between them. The germline V gene encodes CDR1 SGHTA and CDR2 FQGNSA. The CDR3 sequence is 13 residues long. The CDR3 region is CASSSQGRQPQHF. CDR3 nucleotide sequence: TGTGCCAGCAGCTCCCAGGGGCGTCAGCCCCAGCATTTT. The entire variable domain, with the rest obtained from reference TRBV7-2 and TRBJ1-5, is as follows: GAGVSQSPSNKVTEKGKDVELRCDPISGHTALYWYRQSLGQGLEFLIYFQGNSAPDKSGLPSDRFSAERTGGSVSTLTIQRTQQEDSAVYLCASSSQGRQPQHFGDGTRLSIL.

The chain combines TRBV28 with TRBJ2-7; no firm D call. This CDR3 comprises 13 residues. V dropped 3 bases and J dropped 3 bases, with 9 bases sitting between them. Germline-derived CDR1 and CDR2 are MDHEN and SYDVKM. The CDR3 DNA sequence: TGTGCCAGCAGTTTGAACAGTTTCTACGAGCAGTACTTC. Its protein product is CASSLNSFYEQYF.

The chain joins TRBV19 to TRBJ2-1; 12 nucleotides line up with TRBD2. CDR3 length: 15 residues. In germline, CDR1 is LNHDA, CDR2 SQIVND (reference sequence). V lost 9 bases, J lost 3 bases, and 6 bases stayed unmatched. CDR3 bases: TGTGCCAGAAAAAGGACTAGCGGGAACTACAATGAGCAGTTCTTC. Translating it yields CARKRTSGNYNEQFF. Drawing the rest from reference TRBV19 and TRBJ2-1, the complete variable domain is DGGITQSPKYLFRKEGQNVTLSCEQNLNHDAMYWYRQDPGQGLRLIYYSQIVNDFQKGDIAEGYSVSREKKESFPLTVTSAQKNPTAFYLCARKRTSGNYNEQFFGPGTRLTVL.

Here the CDR3 reads CARKMGLGAKNIQYF. CDR3 nucleotide sequence: TGTGCCAGGAAAATGGGGCTAGGGGCCAAAAACATTCAGTACTTC. This rearrangement joins TRBV11-3 to TRBJ2-4; tentatively, D is TRBD1 (5 bases). The CDR3 covers 15 residues. The germline V and J ends were trimmed by 9 bases and 1 base, with 16 bases remaining between them. CDR1 is SGHNT, CDR2 YENEEA, per germline.